Shown below are 23 T cell receptor beta chains from a single sample sequenced in a study of shared clonotypes between healthy human individuals. Profiled with immunoSEQ multiplex PCR; TCRdb holds only in-frame clones, not every one. Of about 680,000 clones listed, around 92% were seen once; the top ten hold 24%. Naive CD8 cells comprised CD45RO-negative, CCR7-positively selected cells, excluding terminally differentiated effector memory CD45RA+ cells. The sequencing sample was made of naive CD8+ T cells sorted from blood. The receptor set was obtained from a man under 40 in good health.

This clone was detected once. This chain links TRBV25-1 with TRBJ2-1, with D hard to call. V was cut by 3 bases and J by 10 bases, with 10 bases left in between. Looked up from germline, CDR1 is MGHDK and CDR2 is SYGVNS. The CDR3 runs to 12 residues. The CDR3 DNA reads TGTGCCAGCAGTGACAGATATTTGGAGCAGTTCTTC. It is translated as CASSDRYLEQFF.

The V call is TRBV18, the J call TRBJ2-5; D ambiguous. Trimming left V 4 bases short and J 4 bases short, with 22 bases between. CDR3 length: 17 residues. Germline V gives CDR1 KGHSH, CDR2 LQKENI. The CDR3 region has the DNA TGTGCCAGCTCACTACAAGTACCATTCGATCCTGCAGAGACCCAGTACTTC. This translates into CASSLQVPFDPAETQYF.

The J gene is TRBJ2-3, the V gene TRBV7-6; possibly TRBD2 for D (5 bases). Deletions cut 2 bases from V and 6 bases from J, with 12 bases between. Germline assignment: CDR1 SGHVS and CDR2 FNYEAQ. The CDR3 spans 14 residues. The CDR3 DNA reads TGTGCCAGCAGCTTAAGTTATAGCGAGGATACGCAGTATTTT. Translation: CASSLSYSEDTQYF.

V gene TRBV30 combines with J gene TRBJ1-2, with D perhaps TRBD1 (5 bases). Germline CDR1 is GTSNPN and CDR2 is SVGIG (reference sequence). The CDR3 is 14 amino acids. V was trimmed by 1 base and J by 8 bases, leaving 17 bases between them. CDR3 bases: TGTGCCTGGAGTGATCAGGGTTTCGTCGTGGGCTACACCTTC. Its translation: CAWSDQGFVVGYTF.

V usage is TRBV29-1 and J usage is TRBJ2-1; 8 nucleotides match TRBD2. Looked up from germline, CDR1 is SQVTM and CDR2 is ANQGSEA. V shed 1 base and J 8 bases; nucleotides not matched to a gene: 13. CDR3 length: 16 residues. The CDR3, as DNA: TGCAGCGTTGAAGGGGATAGCGGGGAAGTACTGGATGAGCAGTTCTTC. It is translated as CSVEGDSGEVLDEQFF.

This chain connects TRBV11-3 to TRBJ2-3, with 14 nucleotides matching TRBD2. Losses at the gene ends were 5 bases for V and 1 base for J; bases not matched to a gene: 5. The CDR3 extends over 17 amino acids. CDR1 SGHNT and CDR2 YENEEA come from the germline V gene. The CDR3 reads CASSPGLAGGGTDTQYF. In DNA, the CDR3 is TGTGCCAGCAGCCCAGGACTAGCGGGAGGTGGCACAGATACGCAGTATTTT.

V and J are TRBV4-1 and TRBJ2-5; 12 positions agree with TRBD2. The CDR3 length is 18 residues. V was clipped by 1 base and J by 1 base; unmatched bases: 7. The germline gives CDR1 MGHRA, CDR2 YSYEKL. In DNA, the CDR3 is TGCGCCAGCAGCCAAGTTCTAGCGGGAGGGCCAATCCAAGAGACCCAGTACTTC. The encoded protein is CASSQVLAGGPIQETQYF.

The chain's CDR3 is CASSLQVDNQPQHF. In DNA, the CDR3 is TGTGCCAGCAGTTTACAGGTAGACAATCAGCCCCAGCATTTT. The chain uses TRBV28 and TRBJ1-5, with D unresolved. V was trimmed by 2 bases and J by 3 bases, leaving 8 bases between them. This CDR3 spans 14 amino acids. Germline V lookup: CDR1 MDHEN, CDR2 SYDVKM. Full variable domain (missing parts from reference TRBV28 and TRBJ1-5): DVKVTQSSRYLVKRTGEKVFLECVQDMDHENMFWYRQDPGLGLRLIYFSYDVKMKEKGDIPEGYSVSREKKERFSLILESASTNQTSMYLCASSLQVDNQPQHFGDGTRLSIL.

This chain links TRBV7-9 with TRBJ2-7; D might be TRBD1 (5 bases). V shed 1 base and J shed 5 bases, with 12 bases lying between them. Per germline, CDR1 SEHNR and CDR2 FQNEAQ (reference sequence). This CDR3 has 14 amino acids. The CDR3 coding sequence is TGTGCCAGCAGCTTAGAGTTCAGGGTTCACGAGCAGTACTTC. It specifies CASSLEFRVHEQYF.

This clone appeared a few times. The chain combines TRBV5-4 with TRBJ2-5; 8 nucleotides line up with TRBD2. Germline assignment: CDR1 SGHNT and CDR2 YYREEE (reference sequence). CDR3 length: 14 amino acids. The V and J ends lost 4 bases and 4 bases, in that order; junction bases with no gene match: 6. The chain's CDR3 is CASSTSGSPETQYF. In DNA, the CDR3 is TGTGCCAGCAGCACCAGCGGGAGCCCAGAGACCCAGTACTTC.

The rearrangement uses TRBV5-4 and TRBJ2-3; the D is unclear. The CDR3 spans 15 residues. The V gene's germline CDR1 is SGHNT and CDR2 YYREEE (reference sequence). V dropped 0 bases and J dropped 2 bases, with 10 bases sitting between them. CDR3 DNA sequence: TGTGCCAGCAGCTTGGCGGGCGGAGACACAGATACGCAGTATTTT. Protein sequence: CASSLAGGDTDTQYF.

The chain recombines TRBV28 with TRBJ2-6, with TRBD2 as a possible D gene (5 bases). Trimming removed 6 bases at V and 0 bases at J, with 24 bases between. This CDR3 comprises 20 residues. Germline assignment: CDR1 MDHEN and CDR2 SYDVKM. CDR3 nucleotide sequence: TGTGCCAGCAGCTACACCCCGGGAAGGCAACATATCTCTGGGGCCAACGTCCTGACTTTC. Its translation is CASSYTPGRQHISGANVLTF.

J is TRBJ2-7 and V is TRBV28; maybe TRBD1 (7 bases). The CDR3 is 14 residues long. Germline assignment: CDR1 MDHEN and CDR2 SYDVKM. V dropped 5 bases and J dropped 2 bases, with 13 bases sitting between them. CDR3 amino acids: CASSGGTAPYEQYF. CDR3 in DNA: TGTGCCAGCAGTGGAGGGACAGCCCCCTACGAGCAGTACTTC.

This clone was detected once. The chain has TRBV4-3 and TRBJ1-1; D is undetermined. From germline, CDR1 is LGHNA and CDR2 YSLEER. CDR3 length equals 17 residues. Trimming pared 1 base from V and 3 bases from J, leaving 18 bases between. CDR3 DNA: TGCGCCAGCAGCCAAGGTGTCTCAGGCTCCTCGGACACTGAAGCTTTCTTT. Protein: CASSQGVSGSSDTEAFF.

The chain has TRBV7-9 and TRBJ2-1; unclear D gene. Deletions cut 3 bases from V and 1 base from J, with 13 bases between. This CDR3 comprises 16 residues. Per the germline V gene, CDR1 is SEHNR and CDR2 is FQNEAQ (reference sequence). In nucleotides, the CDR3 is TGTGCCAGCAGCTTGGCCGGCCGTTTGTCCTACAATGAGCAGTTCTTC. Protein: CASSLAGRLSYNEQFF.

The chain links TRBV15 to TRBJ2-2; the match to TRBD2 covers 11 bases. V shed 0 bases, J shed 5 bases, and the junction held 8 bases outside the gene matches. Germline V gene data show CDR1 as LNHNV and CDR2 as YYDKDF (reference sequence). The CDR3 consists of 18 residues. The CDR3 is CATSREGIAGGPTGELFF. The CDR3 nucleotides are TGTGCCACCAGCAGAGAGGGGATAGCGGGAGGGCCAACCGGGGAGCTGTTTTTT.

The chain recombines TRBV27 with TRBJ2-3; 12 bases match TRBD2. The CDR3 sequence is 18 residues long. V gave up 3 bases and J gave up 0 bases; unmatched junction bases: 7. The germline CDR1 and CDR2 sequences are MNHEY and SMNVEV (reference sequence). This CDR3 reads CASSLGTSGFFSTDTQYF. The CDR3, as DNA: TGTGCCAGCAGTTTGGGGACTAGCGGGTTCTTTAGCACAGATACGCAGTATTTT.

The J gene is TRBJ2-2, the V gene TRBV7-6; possibly TRBD1 for D (6 bases). V lost 2 bases to trimming and J lost 6 bases, with 19 bases between them. The V gene's germline CDR1 is SGHVS and CDR2 FNYEAQ. The CDR3 contains 17 residues. The CDR3 sequence is CASSLPRLGTSSGELFF. CDR3 sequence (DNA): TGTGCCAGCAGCTTACCCCGATTGGGGACATCGTCCGGGGAGCTGTTTTTT. Variable domain in full (rest from reference TRBV7-6 and TRBJ2-2): GAGVSQSPRYKVTKRGQDVALRCDPISGHVSLYWYRQALGQGPEFLTYFNYEAQQDKSGLPNDRFSAERPEGSISTLTIQRTEQRDSAMYRCASSLPRLGTSSGELFFGEGSRLTVL.

This sequence joins TRBV27 and TRBJ1-2; TRBD1 aligns across 7 bases. Germline-derived CDR1 and CDR2 are MNHEY and SMNVEV (reference sequence). The CDR3 loop spans 15 amino acids. V lost 5 bases and J lost 0; bases outside the gene matches: 6. This CDR3 reads CASSTQGEANYGYTF. The CDR3 DNA follows: TGTGCCAGCAGTACCCAGGGGGAGGCTAACTATGGCTACACCTTC.

The chain joins TRBV4-1 to TRBJ1-1, with a possible D match to TRBD1 (5 bases). From germline, CDR1 is MGHRA and CDR2 YSYEKL. The germline V and J ends were trimmed by 5 bases and 0 bases, with 7 bases remaining between them. The CDR3 extends over 13 amino acids. CDR3 protein: CASSYRMNTEAFF. For the CDR3, the DNA is TGCGCCAGCAGCTACAGGATGAACACTGAAGCTTTCTTT.

The chain carries TRBV19 and TRBJ1-5; the D gene is possibly TRBD1 (6 bases). Germline CDR1 LNHDA, CDR2 SQIVND (reference sequence). The CDR3 covers 15 residues. The V and J ends lost 2 bases and 0 bases respectively, with 8 bases between them. In DNA, the CDR3 is TGTGCCAGTAGTATATCAGGGGCTAGCAATCAGCCCCAGCATTTT. It specifies CASSISGASNQPQHF.

This clone has only one observation. The CDR3 DNA reads TGTGCCAGCACTATGGTGGGAGGGCCTTTGGCTGATACGCAGTATTTT. This codes for CASTMVGGPLADTQYF. This chain connects TRBV28 to TRBJ2-3; 7 bases line up with TRBD2. This CDR3 spans 16 amino acids. Looked up from germline, CDR1 is MDHEN and CDR2 is SYDVKM. Germline trimming cut 7 bases from V and 6 bases from J; bases unmatched to any gene: 16.

The chain uses TRBV6-1 and TRBJ2-6, with a tentative D call TRBD2 (6 bases). Deletions cut 10 bases from V and 0 bases from J, with 10 bases between. CDR3 length: 14 residues. Germline CDR1 MNHNS, CDR2 SASEGT. CDR3 bases: TGTGCCATCAAGGAGGGCTCTGGGGCCAACGTCCTGACTTTC. This gives the protein CAIKEGSGANVLTF.